The 13 T cell receptor beta chains given below trace back to one sample, sequenced in a study of molecular identifiers for immune sequencing clone quantification. MiXCR, run by TCRdb on the PCR reads, gives a single entry per CDR3 protein. The table lists roughly 100,000 distinct CDR3 sequences, 35% of them singletons. Input material: naive CD8+ T cells from blood, with Jurkat cell RNA spiked in. The subset denotes: FACS-sorted CD8+CD4-CCR7+CD45RA+ naive T cells. Every receptor here comes from a human donor in good health. Some libraries in this study had Jurkat cell RNA spiked in.

This clonotype was found a few times. The J gene is TRBJ2-7, the V gene TRBV7-9; D is perhaps TRBD1 (5 bases). In germline, CDR1 is SEHNR, CDR2 FQNEAQ (reference sequence). The CDR3 covers 15 residues. Between the trimmed V and J ends, which lost 5 bases and 1 base, there was a span of 15 bases. DNA of the CDR3: TGTGCCAGCAGCCCGGACGCAGGGCAATCCTACGAGCAGTACTTC. Translating it yields CASSPDAGQSYEQYF. Full variable domain (remainder filled in from reference TRBV7-9 and TRBJ2-7): DTGVSQNPRHKITKRGQNVTFRCDPISEHNRLYWYRQTLGQGPEFLTYFQNEAQLEKSRLLSDRFSAERPKGSFSTLEIQRTEQGDSAMYLCASSPDAGQSYEQYFGPGTRLTVT.

The V call is TRBV28, the J call TRBJ2-7; 9 bases agree with TRBD1. V was clipped by 6 bases and J by 2 bases; unmatched bases: 8. This CDR3 contains 15 residues. CDR1 is MDHEN and CDR2 is SYDVKM in the germline V gene. CDR3 sequence (DNA): TGTGCCAGCAGCCGTACAGGGGGCTTTCCCTACGAGCAGTACTTC. As protein: CASSRTGGFPYEQYF.

Concerning this clonotype itself: A much bigger clone sits one base away, suggesting this may be a read error. J is TRBJ2-1 and V is TRBV7-8, with D perhaps matching TRBD1 or TRBD2 (6 bases each). The V gene's germline CDR1 is SGHVS and CDR2 FQNEAQ. The CDR3 is 13 amino acids. CDR3 region: CASSLEGGDEQSF. The CDR3 nucleotides are TGTGCCAGCAGCTTAGAGGGGGGAGATGAGCAGTCCTTC.

In this sample, this clonotype turned up a few times. V and J are TRBV7-9 and TRBJ2-7; tentative D call: TRBD2 (6 bases). There are 16 residues in the CDR3. Germline V gene data show CDR1 as SEHNR and CDR2 as FQNEAQ (reference sequence). V was trimmed by 6 bases and J by 2 bases, leaving 20 bases between them. The CDR3 here is CASRTDSGLGPYEQYF. The CDR3 DNA sequence: TGTGCCAGCAGAACTGACTCGGGACTGGGACCCTACGAGCAGTACTTC.

The chain has TRBV7-3 and TRBJ2-7; either TRBD1 or TRBD2 may fit D (6 bases each). Trimming shortened V by 5 bases and J by 5 bases, and 19 bases separated the two germline ends. This CDR3 region has 15 residues. Germline CDR1 reads SGHTA; CDR2 reads FQGTGA. The CDR3 region has the DNA TGTGCCAGCAGCGTTAACACGGGGGCTCGCGACGAGCAGTACTTC. It codes for CASSVNTGARDEQYF.

This clonotype was observed at least ten times. The chain recombines TRBV28 with TRBJ2-1; D gene unclear. The germline V gene has CDR1 MDHEN and CDR2 SYDVKM. Trimming took 3 bases from V and 9 from J, leaving 6 bases between them. The CDR3 length is 11 residues. CDR3 residues: CASSLFGEQFF. CDR3 DNA sequence: TGTGCCAGCAGTTTGTTTGGTGAGCAGTTCTTC.

The CDR3 DNA sequence: TGCGCCAGCAGCCAAGACCGGGATGCCTACAATGAGCAGTTCTTC. This translates into CASSQDRDAYNEQFF. V gene TRBV4-3 combines with J gene TRBJ2-1; possible D gene TRBD2, 5 bases. Germline-derived CDR1 and CDR2 are LGHNA and YSLEER. Trimming took 0 bases from V and 2 from J, leaving 8 bases between them. The CDR3 is made up of 15 amino acids.

Worth noting for this clonotype: Since a much larger clone is just one base distant, this may be a read error. This is likely a read error, given that the CDR3 carries no conserved phenylalanine or tryptophan at its end. This chain uses TRBV20-1 with TRBJ2-2; D ambiguous. This CDR3 has 16 amino acids. Germline CDR1 is DFQATT and CDR2 is SNEGSKA (reference sequence). Trimming stripped 1 base from V and 0 bases from J, with 12 bases between. The CDR3, as DNA: TGCAGTGCTAGAGTAGTTGAGACTGCGAACACCGGGGAGCTGTTTTAT. Amino acid sequence: CSARVVETANTGELFY.

The table lists this clonotype with a few counts. The rearrangement joins TRBV6-2 or TRBV6-3 to TRBJ2-4, with D hard to call. This CDR3 contains 14 residues. Germline V lookup: CDR1 MNHEY, CDR2 SVGEGT. V lost 7 bases and J 0 bases, leaving 10 bases between the germline ends. The CDR3 DNA reads as TGTGCCAGCACAGAGGCCCTAGCCAAAAACATTCAGTACTTC. This gives the protein CASTEALAKNIQYF.

Many counts were recorded for this clonotype. The rearrangement uses TRBV7-2 and TRBJ2-7; D is undetermined. The CDR3 contains 13 residues. Germline assignment: CDR1 SGHTA and CDR2 FQGNSA. The ends were cut back, 5 bases at V and 1 base at J, with 9 bases in the middle. The CDR3 is CASSPVASYEQYF. CDR3 DNA sequence: TGTGCCAGCAGCCCGGTGGCATCCTACGAGCAGTACTTC. Supplemented by reference TRBV7-2 and TRBJ2-7, the full variable domain reads GAGVSQSPSNKVTEKGKDVELRCDPISGHTALYWYRQSLGQGLEFLIYFQGNSAPDKSGLPSDRFSAERTGGSVSTLTIQRTQQEDSAVYLCASSPVASYEQYFGPGTRLTVT.

The chain is built from TRBV28 and TRBJ2-1; D remains ambiguous. Germline CDR1 is MDHEN and CDR2 is SYDVKM. Trimming removed 3 bases from V and 7 bases from J, with 7 bases in between. This CDR3 is 12 amino acids long. This CDR3 is CASSFQGNEQFF. Here the CDR3 DNA reads TGTGCCAGCAGTTTCCAAGGAAATGAGCAGTTCTTC.

This rearrangement joins TRBV9 to TRBJ2-5; 7 nucleotides match TRBD2. This CDR3 has 15 residues. Trimming took 4 bases from V and 3 from J; bases not matched to a gene: 9. Looked up from germline, CDR1 is SGDLS and CDR2 is YYNGEE. CDR3 bases: TGTGCCAGCAGCTCCAGTTCGCTAGCGGAAGAGACCCAGTACTTC. Translated: CASSSSSLAEETQYF.

Regarding this clonotype: One junction end does not reproduce the germline sequence, and a read error may be involved. The gene calls are TRBV9 and TRBJ2-7, with 7 bases lining up with TRBD1. Germline assignment: CDR1 SGDLS and CDR2 YYNGEE. This CDR3 contains 14 residues. CDR3 protein: CAGSSGTESYEQYF. The DNA of the CDR3 is TGTGCCGGCAGCTCCGGGACAGAGTCCTACGAGCAGTACTTC.